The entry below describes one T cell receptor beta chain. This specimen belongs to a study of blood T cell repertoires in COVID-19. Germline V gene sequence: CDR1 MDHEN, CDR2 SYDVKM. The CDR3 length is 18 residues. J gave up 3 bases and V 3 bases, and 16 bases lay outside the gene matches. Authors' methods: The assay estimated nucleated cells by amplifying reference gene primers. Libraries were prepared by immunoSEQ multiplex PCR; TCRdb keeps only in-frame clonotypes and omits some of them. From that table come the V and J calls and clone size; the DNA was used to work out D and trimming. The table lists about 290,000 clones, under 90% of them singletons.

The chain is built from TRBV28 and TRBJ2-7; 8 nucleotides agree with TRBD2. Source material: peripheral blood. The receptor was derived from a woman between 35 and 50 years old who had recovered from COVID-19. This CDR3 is CASSFSGLGMLGRYEQYF. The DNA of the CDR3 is TGTGCCAGCAGTTTTTCGGGACTAGGGATGCTGGGGCGCTACGAGCAGTACTTC.